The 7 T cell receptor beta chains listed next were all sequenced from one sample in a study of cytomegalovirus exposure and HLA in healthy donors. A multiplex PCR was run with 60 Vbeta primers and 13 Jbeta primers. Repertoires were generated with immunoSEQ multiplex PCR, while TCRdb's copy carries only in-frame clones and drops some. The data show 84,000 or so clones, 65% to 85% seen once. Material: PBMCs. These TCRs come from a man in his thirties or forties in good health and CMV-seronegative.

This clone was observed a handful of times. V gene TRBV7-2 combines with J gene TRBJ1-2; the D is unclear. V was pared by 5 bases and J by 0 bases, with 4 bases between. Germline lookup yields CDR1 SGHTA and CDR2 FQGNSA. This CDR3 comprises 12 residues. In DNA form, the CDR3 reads TGTGCCAGCAGCCCCTCTAACTATGGCTACACCTTC. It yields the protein CASSPSNYGYTF. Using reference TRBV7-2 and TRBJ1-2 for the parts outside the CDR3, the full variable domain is GAGVSQSPSNKVTEKGKDVELRCDPISGHTALYWYRQSLGQGLEFLIYFQGNSAPDKSGLPSDRFSAERTGGSVSTLTIQRTQQEDSAVYLCASSPSNYGYTFGSGTRLTVV.

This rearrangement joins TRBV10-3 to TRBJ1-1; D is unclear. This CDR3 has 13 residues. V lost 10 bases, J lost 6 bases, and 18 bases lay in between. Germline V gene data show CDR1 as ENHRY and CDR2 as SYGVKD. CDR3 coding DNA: TGTGCCAGCGGGAAGGGTCTCGGGGCTGAAGCTTTCTTT. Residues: CASGKGLGAEAFF.

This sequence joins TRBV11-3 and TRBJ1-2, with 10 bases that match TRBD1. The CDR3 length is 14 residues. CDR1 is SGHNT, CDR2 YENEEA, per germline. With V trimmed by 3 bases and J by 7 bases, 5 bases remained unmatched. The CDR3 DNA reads TGTGCCAGCAGCTTCCGGACAGGGGGGCTTGGCTACACCTTC. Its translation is CASSFRTGGLGYTF.

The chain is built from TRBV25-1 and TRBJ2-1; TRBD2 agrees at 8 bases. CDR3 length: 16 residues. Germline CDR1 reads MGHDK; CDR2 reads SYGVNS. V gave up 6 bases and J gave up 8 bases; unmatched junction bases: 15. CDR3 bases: TGTGCCAGCAGGGGCGTTATTACTAGCGGACATGATGAGCAGTTCTTC. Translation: CASRGVITSGHDEQFF. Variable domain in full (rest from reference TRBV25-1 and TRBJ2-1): EADIYQTPRYLVIGTGKKITLECSQTMGHDKMYWYQQDPGMELHLIHYSYGVNSTEKGDLSSESTVSRIRTEHFPLTLESARPSHTSQYLCASRGVITSGHDEQFFGPGTRLTVL.

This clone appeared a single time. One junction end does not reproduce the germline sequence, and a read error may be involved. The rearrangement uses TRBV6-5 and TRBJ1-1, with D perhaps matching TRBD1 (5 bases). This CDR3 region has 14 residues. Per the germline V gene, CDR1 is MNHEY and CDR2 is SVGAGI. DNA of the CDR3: TGTGCCAGCAGTTCAAGACAGCTGAATACTGAAGCTTTCTTT. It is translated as CASSSRQLNTEAFF.

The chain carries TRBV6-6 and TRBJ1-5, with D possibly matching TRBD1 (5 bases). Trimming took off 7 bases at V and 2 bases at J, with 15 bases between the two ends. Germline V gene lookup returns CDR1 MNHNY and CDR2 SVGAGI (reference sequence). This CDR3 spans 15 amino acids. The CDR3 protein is CASTLVGEGNQPQHF. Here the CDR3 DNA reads TGTGCCAGCACCCTCGTAGGGGAAGGCAATCAGCCCCAGCATTTT.

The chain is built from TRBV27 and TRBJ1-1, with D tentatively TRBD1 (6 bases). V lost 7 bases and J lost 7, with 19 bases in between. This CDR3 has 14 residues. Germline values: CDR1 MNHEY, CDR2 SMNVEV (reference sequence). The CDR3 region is CASNVQGRRNEAFF. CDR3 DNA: TGTGCCAGCAATGTACAGGGTAGGAGGAATGAAGCTTTCTTT.